This T cell receptor beta chain derives from a study of cytomegalovirus exposure and HLA in healthy donors. CDR1 is SGHKS and CDR2 is YYEKEE in the germline V gene (reference sequence). CDR3 length: 14 amino acids. V lost 1 base to trimming and J lost 4 bases, with 11 bases between them. Of note for this clone: The antigen is unknown.

The PCR had 60 Vbeta and 13 Jbeta primers. Under the authors' procedure: In a later analysis, 75 million to 85 million unique TCR beta chains included roughly 11 million shared by two or more donors. Method: immunoSEQ multiplex PCR; TCRdb's copy keeps in-frame clones and lacks some. Clone size and the V and J calls come from that table; the DNA yielded D and trimming. The sample yields about 140,000 clones, approximately 73% seen once. Findings and caveats of the study: Sequencing likely generated an artifact that appeared as a cluster of highly shared sequence variants.

J is TRBJ1-1 and V is TRBV5-5; tentative D call: TRBD1 (5 bases). The TCR was taken from a woman in her 40s in good health and CMV-seronegative. The specimen was PBMCs. The CDR3 nucleotides are TGTGCCAGCAGCTTGACGTTGGGGGGCACTGAAGCTTTCTTT. Its translation: CASSLTLGGTEAFF. Full variable domain (missing parts from reference TRBV5-5 and TRBJ1-1): DAGVTQSPTHLIKTRGQQVTLRCSPISGHKSVSWYQQVLGQGPQFIFQYYEKEERGRGNFPDRFSARQFPNYSSELNVNALLLGDSALYLCASSLTLGGTEAFFGQGTRLTVV.